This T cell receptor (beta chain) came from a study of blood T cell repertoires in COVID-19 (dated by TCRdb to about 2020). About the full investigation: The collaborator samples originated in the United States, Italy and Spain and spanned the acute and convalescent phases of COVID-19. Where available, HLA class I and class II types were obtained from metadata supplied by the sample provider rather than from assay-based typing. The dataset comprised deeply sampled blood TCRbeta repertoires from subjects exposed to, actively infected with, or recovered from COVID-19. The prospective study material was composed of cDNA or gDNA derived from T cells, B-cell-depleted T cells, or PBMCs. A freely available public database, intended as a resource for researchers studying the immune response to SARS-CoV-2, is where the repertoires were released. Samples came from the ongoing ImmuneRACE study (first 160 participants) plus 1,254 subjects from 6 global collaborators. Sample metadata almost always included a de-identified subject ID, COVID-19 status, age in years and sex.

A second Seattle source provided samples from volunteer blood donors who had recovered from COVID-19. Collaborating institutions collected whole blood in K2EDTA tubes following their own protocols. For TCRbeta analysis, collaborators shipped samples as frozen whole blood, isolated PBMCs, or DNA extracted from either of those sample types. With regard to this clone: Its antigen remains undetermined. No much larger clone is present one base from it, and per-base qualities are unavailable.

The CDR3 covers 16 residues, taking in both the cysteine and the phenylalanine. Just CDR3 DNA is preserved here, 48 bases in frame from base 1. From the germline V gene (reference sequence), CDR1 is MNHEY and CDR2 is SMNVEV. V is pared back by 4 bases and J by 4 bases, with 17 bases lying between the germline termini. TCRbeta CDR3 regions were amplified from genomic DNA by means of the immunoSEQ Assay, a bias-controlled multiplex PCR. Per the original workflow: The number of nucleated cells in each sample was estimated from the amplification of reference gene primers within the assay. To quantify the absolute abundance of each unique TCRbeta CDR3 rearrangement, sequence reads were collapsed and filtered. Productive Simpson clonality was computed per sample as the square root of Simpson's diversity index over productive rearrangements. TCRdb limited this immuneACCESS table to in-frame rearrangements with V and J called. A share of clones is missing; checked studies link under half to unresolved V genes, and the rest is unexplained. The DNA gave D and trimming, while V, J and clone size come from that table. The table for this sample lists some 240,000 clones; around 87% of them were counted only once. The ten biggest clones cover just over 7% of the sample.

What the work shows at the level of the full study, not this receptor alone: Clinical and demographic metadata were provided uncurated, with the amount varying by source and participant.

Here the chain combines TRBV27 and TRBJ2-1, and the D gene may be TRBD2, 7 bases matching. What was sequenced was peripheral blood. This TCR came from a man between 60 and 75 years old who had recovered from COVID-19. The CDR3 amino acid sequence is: CASSWGGGEAYNEQFF. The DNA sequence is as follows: TGTGCCAGCAGTTGGGGGGGCGGGGAAGCGTACAATGAGCAGTTCTTC.